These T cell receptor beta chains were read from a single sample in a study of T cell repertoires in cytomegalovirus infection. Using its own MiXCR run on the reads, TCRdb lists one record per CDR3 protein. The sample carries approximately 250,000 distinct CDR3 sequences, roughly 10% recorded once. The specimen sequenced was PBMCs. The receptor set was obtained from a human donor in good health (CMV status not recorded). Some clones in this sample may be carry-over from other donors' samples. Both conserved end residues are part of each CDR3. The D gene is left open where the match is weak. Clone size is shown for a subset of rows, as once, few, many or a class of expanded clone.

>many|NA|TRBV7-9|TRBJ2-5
CASSLGGVGSQETQYF
TGTGCCAGCAGCTTAGGAGGGGTAGGAAGCCAAGAGACCCAGTACTTC
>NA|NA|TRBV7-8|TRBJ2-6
CASSPPGRSGANVLTF
TGTGCCAGCAGCCCACCCGGAAGATCTGGGGCCAACGTCCTGACTTTC
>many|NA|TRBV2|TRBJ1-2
CASRENNYGYTF
TGTGCCAGCAGGGAAAATAACTATGGCTACACCTTC
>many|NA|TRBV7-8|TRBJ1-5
CASSLSRASSNQPQHF
TGTGCCAGCAGCTTGAGCAGGGCTTCTAGCAATCAGCCCCAGCATTTT
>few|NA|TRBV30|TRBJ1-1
CAWRQGSNTEAFF
TGTGCCTGGAGGCAGGGATCGAACACTGAAGCTTTCTTT
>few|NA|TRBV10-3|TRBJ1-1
CAISDSLNTEAFF
TGTGCCATCAGTGACTCACTGAACACTGAAGCTTTCTTT
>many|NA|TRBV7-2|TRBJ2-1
CASSPRGGPNEQFF
TGTGCCAGCAGCCCTAGAGGGGGGCCGAATGAGCAGTTCTTC
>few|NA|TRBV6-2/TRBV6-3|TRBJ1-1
CASSYRANTEAFF
TGTGCCAGCAGTTATAGGGCGAACACTGAAGCTTTCTTT
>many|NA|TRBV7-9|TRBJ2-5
CASSLDRFETQYF
TGTGCCAGCAGCTTAGACAGATTTGAGACCCAGTACTTC
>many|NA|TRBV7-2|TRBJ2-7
CASSRTLYEQYF
TGTGCCAGCAGTAGGACTCTCTACGAGCAGTACTTC
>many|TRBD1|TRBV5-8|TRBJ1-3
CASSPPGQSSGNTIYF
TGTGCCAGCAGCCCCCCGGGACAGAGTTCTGGAAACACCATATATTTT
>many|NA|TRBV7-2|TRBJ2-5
CASSRRTGETQYF
TGTGCCAGCAGCAGACGAACCGGGGAGACCCAGTACTTC
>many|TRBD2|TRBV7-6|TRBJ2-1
CASTLLAGAYNEQFF
TGTGCCAGCACCTTACTAGCGGGGGCCTACAATGAGCAGTTCTTC
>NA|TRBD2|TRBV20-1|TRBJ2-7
CSARPGGAGLAEQYF
TGCAGTGCTAGACCGGGGGGGGCAGGACTCGCCGAGCAGTACTTC
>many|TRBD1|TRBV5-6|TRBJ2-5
CASSLRYRGGETQYF
TGTGCCAGCAGCTTGCGATACAGGGGTGGAGAGACCCAGTACTTC
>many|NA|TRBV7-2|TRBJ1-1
CASSLVGTSNTEAFF
TGTGCCAGCAGCTTAGTAGGCACCTCAAACACTGAAGCTTTCTTT
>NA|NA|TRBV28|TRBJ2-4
CASEGPRDPQNIQYF
TGTGCCAGCGAGGGCCCTCGGGACCCACAAAACATTCAGTACTTC
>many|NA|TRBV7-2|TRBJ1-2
CASSPSHTFANYGYTF
TGTGCCAGCAGCCCAAGCCATACGTTTGCTAACTATGGCTACACCTTC
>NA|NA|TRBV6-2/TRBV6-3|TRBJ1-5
CASNTITTGAQHF
TGTGCCAGCAATACGATCACCACAGGAGCCCAGCATTTT
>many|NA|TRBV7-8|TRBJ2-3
CASSLAHFTDTQYF
TGTGCCAGCAGCTTAGCGCACTTCACAGATACGCAGTATTTT
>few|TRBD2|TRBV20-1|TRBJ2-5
CSAILAGVQETQYF
TGCAGTGCTATACTAGCGGGAGTACAAGAGACCCAGTACTTC
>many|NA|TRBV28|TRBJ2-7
CASSSQNSGISSYEQYF
TGTGCCAGCAGTTCTCAGAATTCCGGGATTTCGTCCTACGAGCAGTACTTC
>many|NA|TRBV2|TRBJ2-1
CASSDQDEQFF
TGTGCCAGCAGTGACCAGGATGAGCAGTTCTTC
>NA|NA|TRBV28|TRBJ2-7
CASSPLATRSSYEQYF
TGTGCCAGCAGTCCCCTTGCCACCAGGAGCTCCTACGAGCAGTACTTC
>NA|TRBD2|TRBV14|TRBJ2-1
CASSPGSSGTRSYNEQFF
TGTGCCAGCAGCCCGGGGTCTAGCGGGACCCGCTCCTACAATGAGCAGTTCTTC
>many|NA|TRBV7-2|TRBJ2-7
CASSPPDPTYEQYF
TGTGCCAGCAGTCCCCCGGACCCTACCTACGAGCAGTACTTC
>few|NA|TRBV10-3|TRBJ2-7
CAISGDNAYAQYF
TGTGCCATCAGCGGGGACAATGCGTACGCGCAGTACTTC
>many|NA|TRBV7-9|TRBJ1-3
CASSLGVSGNTIYF
TGTGCCAGCAGCTTAGGGGTCTCTGGAAACACCATATATTTT
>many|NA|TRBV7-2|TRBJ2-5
CASSALVQETQYF
TGTGCCAGCAGCGCACTAGTTCAAGAGACCCAGTACTTC
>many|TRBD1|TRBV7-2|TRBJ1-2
CASSLAPTGEGYGYTF
TGTGCCAGCAGCTTAGCGCCGACAGGGGAGGGTTATGGCTACACCTTC
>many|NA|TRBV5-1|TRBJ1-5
CASSWRAGSNQPQHF
TGCGCCAGCAGCTGGAGGGCAGGGAGTAATCAGCCCCAGCATTTT
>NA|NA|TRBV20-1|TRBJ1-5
CSASLQQGNQPQHF
TGCAGTGCTAGTCTCCAGCAGGGGAATCAGCCCCAGCATTTT
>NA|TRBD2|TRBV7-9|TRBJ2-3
CASSYHSGRAGTDTQYF
TGTGCCAGCAGCTACCATAGCGGGAGGGCCGGCACAGATACGCAGTATTTT
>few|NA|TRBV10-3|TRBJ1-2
CAAGGVITGGYTF
TGTGCCGCGGGCGGGGTGATCACGGGGGGCTACACCTTC
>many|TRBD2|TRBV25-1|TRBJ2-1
CASSEVAGGLWFF
TGTGCCAGCAGTGAAGTAGCGGGAGGGCTGTGGTTCTTC
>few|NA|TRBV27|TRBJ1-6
CASSLYRAESPLHF
TGTGCCAGCAGCCTATACAGGGCAGAGTCACCCCTCCACTTT
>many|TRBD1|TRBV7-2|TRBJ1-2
CASSQGGGYTF
TGTGCCAGCAGCCAGGGGGGAGGCTACACCTTC
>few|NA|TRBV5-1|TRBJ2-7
CASSLDGKGGLYEQYF
TGCGCCAGCAGCTTGGACGGGAAAGGCGGTCTCTACGAGCAGTACTTC
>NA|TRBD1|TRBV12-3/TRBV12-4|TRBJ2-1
CASRSPGQDNEQFF
TGTGCCAGCAGGTCTCCGGGACAGGACAATGAGCAGTTCTTC
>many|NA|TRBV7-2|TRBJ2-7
CASSSGHRSSSYEQYF
TGTGCCAGCAGCTCGGGGCACAGGAGCAGCTCCTACGAGCAGTACTTC
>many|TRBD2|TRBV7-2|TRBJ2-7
CASSLGMSSGRASYEQYF
TGTGCCAGCAGCTTAGGAATGTCTAGCGGGAGGGCGTCCTACGAGCAGTACTTC
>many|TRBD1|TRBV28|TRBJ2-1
CASSLAGQVDNEQFF
TGTGCCAGCAGTTTAGCGGGACAGGTTGACAATGAGCAGTTCTTC
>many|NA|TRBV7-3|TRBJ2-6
CASSLPGLRRGANVLTF
TGTGCCAGCAGCTTACCCGGGTTGCGTCGGGGGGCCAACGTCCTGACTTTC